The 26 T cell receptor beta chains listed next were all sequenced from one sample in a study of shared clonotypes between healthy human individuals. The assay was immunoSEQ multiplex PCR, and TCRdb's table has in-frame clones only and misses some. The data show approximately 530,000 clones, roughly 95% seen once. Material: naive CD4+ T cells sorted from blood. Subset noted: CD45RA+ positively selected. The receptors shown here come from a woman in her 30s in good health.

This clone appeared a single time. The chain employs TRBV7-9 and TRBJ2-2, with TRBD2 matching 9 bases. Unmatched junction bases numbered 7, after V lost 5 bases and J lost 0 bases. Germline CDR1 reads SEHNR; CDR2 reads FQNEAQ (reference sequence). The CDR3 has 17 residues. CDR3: CASSPLAGLSNTGELFF. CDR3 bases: TGTGCCAGCAGCCCACTAGCGGGTTTATCGAACACCGGGGAGCTGTTTTTT.

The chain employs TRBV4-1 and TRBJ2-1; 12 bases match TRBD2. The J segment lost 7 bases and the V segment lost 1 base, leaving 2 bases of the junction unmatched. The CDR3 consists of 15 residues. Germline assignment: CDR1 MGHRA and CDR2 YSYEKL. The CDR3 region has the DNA TGCGCCAGCAGCCAAGGCGGACTAGCGGGAAATGAGCAGTTCTTC. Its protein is CASSQGGLAGNEQFF.

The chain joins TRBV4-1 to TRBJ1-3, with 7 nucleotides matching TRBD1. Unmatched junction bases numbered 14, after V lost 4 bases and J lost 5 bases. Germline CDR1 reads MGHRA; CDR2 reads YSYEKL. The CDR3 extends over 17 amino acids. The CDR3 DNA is TGCGCCAGCAGCCGAGGCATCGACAGGGAATCACGAAACACCATATATTTT. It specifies CASSRGIDRESRNTIYF.

The CDR3 nucleotides are TGCGCCAGCAGCCAGGGATACGATCAGCCCCAGCATTTT. This sequence encodes CASSQGYDQPQHF. The rearrangement links TRBV10-1 to TRBJ1-5, with TRBD1 as a possible D gene (5 bases). Germline-derived CDR1 and CDR2 are WNHNN and SYGVQD (reference sequence). This CDR3 has 13 amino acids. Trimming took 6 bases from V and 5 from J, leaving 11 bases between them.

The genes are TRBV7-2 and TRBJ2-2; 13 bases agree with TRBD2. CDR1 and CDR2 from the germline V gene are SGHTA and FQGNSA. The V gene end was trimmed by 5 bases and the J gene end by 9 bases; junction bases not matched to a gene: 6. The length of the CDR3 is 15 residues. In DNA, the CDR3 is TGTGCCAGCAGCGCTTTTGGGACTAGCGGGAGGGAGCTGTTTTTT. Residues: CASSAFGTSGRELFF.

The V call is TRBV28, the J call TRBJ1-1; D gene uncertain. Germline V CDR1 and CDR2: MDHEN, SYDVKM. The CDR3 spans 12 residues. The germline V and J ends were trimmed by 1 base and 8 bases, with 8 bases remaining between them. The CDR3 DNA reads TGTGCCAGCAGTTTATACGGACCCGAAGCTTTCTTT. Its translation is CASSLYGPEAFF.

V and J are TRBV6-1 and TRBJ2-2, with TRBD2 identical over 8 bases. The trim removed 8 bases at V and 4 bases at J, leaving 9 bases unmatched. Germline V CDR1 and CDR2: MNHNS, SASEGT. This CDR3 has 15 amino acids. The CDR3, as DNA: TGTGCCAGCCTTCTTGCGGGGGGAATCACCGGGGAGCTGTTTTTT. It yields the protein CASLLAGGITGELFF.

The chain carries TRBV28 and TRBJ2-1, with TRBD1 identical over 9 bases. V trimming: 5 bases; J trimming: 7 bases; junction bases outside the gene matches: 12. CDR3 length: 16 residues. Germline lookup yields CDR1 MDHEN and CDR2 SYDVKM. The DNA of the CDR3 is TGTGCCAGCAGTGGTGCCGGGACAGGGAATCGTAATGAGCAGTTCTTC. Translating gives CASSGAGTGNRNEQFF.

The CDR3 coding sequence is TGCGCCAGCAGCCACGGAGTGGGAAACACCATATATTTT. Residues: CASSHGVGNTIYF. The J gene is TRBJ1-3, the V gene TRBV23-1, with unresolved D. TRBV23-1 is an ORF; its function is uncertain. The CDR3 has 13 amino acids. With 6 bases removed from V and 4 bases from J, the gap between germline ends came to 10 bases.

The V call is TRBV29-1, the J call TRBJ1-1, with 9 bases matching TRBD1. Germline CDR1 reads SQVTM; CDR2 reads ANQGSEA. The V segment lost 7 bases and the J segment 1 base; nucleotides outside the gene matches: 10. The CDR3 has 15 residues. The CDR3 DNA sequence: TGCAGCGCCCGCCCGGGACAGGGAAGGAACACTGAAGCTTTCTTT. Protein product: CSARPGQGRNTEAFF.

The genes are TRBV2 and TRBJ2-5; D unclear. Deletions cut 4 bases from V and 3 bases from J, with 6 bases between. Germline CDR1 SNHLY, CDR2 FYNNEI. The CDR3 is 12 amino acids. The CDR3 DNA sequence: TGTGCCAGCAGTGTGTCAGAAGAGACCCAGTACTTC. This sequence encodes CASSVSEETQYF.

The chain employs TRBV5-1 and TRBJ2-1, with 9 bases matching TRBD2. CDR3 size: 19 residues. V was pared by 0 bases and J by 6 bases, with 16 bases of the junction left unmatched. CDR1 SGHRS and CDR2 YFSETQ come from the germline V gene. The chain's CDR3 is CASSLVRGSGSSEGNEQFF. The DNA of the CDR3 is TGCGCCAGCAGCTTGGTCAGGGGTAGCGGGAGTTCAGAGGGCAATGAGCAGTTCTTC.

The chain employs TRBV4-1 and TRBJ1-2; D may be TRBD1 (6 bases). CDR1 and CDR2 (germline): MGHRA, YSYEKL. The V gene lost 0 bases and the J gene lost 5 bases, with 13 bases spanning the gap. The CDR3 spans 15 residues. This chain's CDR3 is CASSQDSRGGYGYTF. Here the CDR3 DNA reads TGCGCCAGCAGCCAAGATTCCAGGGGTGGATATGGCTACACCTTC.

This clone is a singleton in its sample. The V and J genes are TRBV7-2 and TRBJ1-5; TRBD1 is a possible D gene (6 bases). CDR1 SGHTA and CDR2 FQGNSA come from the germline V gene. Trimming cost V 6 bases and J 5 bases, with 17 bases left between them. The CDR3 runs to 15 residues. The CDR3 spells CASRLSGARDQPQHF. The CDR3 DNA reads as TGTGCCAGCAGACTTTCGGGGGCAAGGGATCAGCCCCAGCATTTT.

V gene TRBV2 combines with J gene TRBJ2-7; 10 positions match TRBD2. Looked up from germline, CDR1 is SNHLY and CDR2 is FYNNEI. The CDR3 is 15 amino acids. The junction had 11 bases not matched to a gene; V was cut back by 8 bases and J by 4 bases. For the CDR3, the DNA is TGTGCCAGCGGAAAATTAGCGGGAGGTGCGTACGAGCAGTACTTC. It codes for CASGKLAGGAYEQYF. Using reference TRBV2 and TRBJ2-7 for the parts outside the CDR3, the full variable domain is EPEVTQTPSHQVTQMGQEVILRCVPISNHLYFYWYRQILGQKVEFLVSFYNNEISEKSEIFDDQFSVERPDGSNFTLKIRSTKLEDSAMYFCASGKLAGGAYEQYFGPGTRLTVT.

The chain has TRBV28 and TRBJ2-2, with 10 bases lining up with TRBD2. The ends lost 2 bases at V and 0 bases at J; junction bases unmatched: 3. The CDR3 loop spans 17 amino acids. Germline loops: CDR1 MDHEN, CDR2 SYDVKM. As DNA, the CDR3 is TGTGCCAGCAGTTTAACTAGCGGGATCCCGAACACCGGGGAGCTGTTTTTT. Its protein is CASSLTSGIPNTGELFF.

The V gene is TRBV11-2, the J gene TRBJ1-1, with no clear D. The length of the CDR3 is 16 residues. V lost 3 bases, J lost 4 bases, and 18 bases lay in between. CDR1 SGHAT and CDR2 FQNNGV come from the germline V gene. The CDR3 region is CASSFRHKSLSTEAFF. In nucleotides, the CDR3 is TGTGCCAGCAGCTTCCGACACAAGAGTCTTAGCACTGAAGCTTTCTTT.

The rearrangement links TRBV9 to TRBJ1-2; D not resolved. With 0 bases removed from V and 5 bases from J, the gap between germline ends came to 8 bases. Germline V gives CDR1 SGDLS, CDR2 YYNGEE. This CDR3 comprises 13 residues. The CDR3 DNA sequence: TGTGCCAGCAGCGTAGCTCTCCGTTATGGCTACACCTTC. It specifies CASSVALRYGYTF. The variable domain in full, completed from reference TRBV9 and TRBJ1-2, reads DSGVTQTPKHLITATGQRVTLRCSPRSGDLSVYWYQQSLDQGLQFLIQYYNGEERAKGNILERFSAQQFPDLHSELNLSSLELGDSALYFCASSVALRYGYTFGSGTRLTVV.

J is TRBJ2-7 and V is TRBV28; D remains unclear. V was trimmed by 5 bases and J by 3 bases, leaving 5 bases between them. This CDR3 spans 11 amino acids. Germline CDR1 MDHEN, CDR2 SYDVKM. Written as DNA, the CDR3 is TGTGCCAGCAGTAACATCTACGAGCAGTACTTC. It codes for CASSNIYEQYF.

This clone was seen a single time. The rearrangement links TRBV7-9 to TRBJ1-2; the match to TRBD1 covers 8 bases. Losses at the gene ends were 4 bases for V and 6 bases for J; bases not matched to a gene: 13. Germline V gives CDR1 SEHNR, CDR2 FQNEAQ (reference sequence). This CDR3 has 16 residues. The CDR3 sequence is CASSYGYERTGHGYTF. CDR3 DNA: TGTGCCAGCAGCTATGGATATGAAAGGACAGGGCATGGCTACACCTTC. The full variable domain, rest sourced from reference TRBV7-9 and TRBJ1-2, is DTGVSQNPRHKITKRGQNVTFRCDPISEHNRLYWYRQTLGQGPEFLTYFQNEAQLEKSRLLSDRFSAERPKGSFSTLEIQRTEQGDSAMYLCASSYGYERTGHGYTFGSGTRLTVV.

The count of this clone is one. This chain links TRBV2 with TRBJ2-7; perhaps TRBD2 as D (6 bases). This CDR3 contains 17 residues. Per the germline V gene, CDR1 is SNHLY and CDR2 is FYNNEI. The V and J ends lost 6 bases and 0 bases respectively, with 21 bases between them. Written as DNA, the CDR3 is TGTGCCAGCAGGGGAAGGGTCGGGGGACTGCTCTCCTACGAGCAGTACTTC. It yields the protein CASRGRVGGLLSYEQYF. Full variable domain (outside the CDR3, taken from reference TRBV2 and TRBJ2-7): EPEVTQTPSHQVTQMGQEVILRCVPISNHLYFYWYRQILGQKVEFLVSFYNNEISEKSEIFDDQFSVERPDGSNFTLKIRSTKLEDSAMYFCASRGRVGGLLSYEQYFGPGTRLTVT.

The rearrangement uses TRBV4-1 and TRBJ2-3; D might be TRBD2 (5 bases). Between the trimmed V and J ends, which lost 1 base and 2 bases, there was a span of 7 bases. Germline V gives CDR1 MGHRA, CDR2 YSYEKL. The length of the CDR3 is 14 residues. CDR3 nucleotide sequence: TGCGCCAGCAGCCAAGCGGACTTCACAGATACGCAGTATTTT. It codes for CASSQADFTDTQYF.

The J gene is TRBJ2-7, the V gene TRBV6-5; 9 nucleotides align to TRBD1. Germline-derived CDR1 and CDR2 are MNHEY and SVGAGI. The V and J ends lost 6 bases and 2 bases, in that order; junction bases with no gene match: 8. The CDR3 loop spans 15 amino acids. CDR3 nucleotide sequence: TGTGCCAGCAGGGCGGACAGGGGACCCCCCTACGAGCAGTACTTC. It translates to CASRADRGPPYEQYF.

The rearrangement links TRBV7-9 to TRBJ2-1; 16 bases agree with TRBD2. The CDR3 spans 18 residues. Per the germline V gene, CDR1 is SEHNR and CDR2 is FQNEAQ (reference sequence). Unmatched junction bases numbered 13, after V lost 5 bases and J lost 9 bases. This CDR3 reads CASSARGGTSGRVVEQFF. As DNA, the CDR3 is TGTGCCAGCAGCGCCCGCGGTGGGACTAGCGGGAGGGTGGTTGAGCAGTTCTTC.

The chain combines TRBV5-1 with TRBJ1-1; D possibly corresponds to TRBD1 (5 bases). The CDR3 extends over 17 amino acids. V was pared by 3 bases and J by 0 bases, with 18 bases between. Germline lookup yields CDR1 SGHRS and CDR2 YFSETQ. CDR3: CASSWASPWGMNTEAFF. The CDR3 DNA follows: TGCGCCAGCAGCTGGGCCAGCCCGTGGGGGATGAACACTGAAGCTTTCTTT. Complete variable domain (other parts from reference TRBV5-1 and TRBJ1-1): KAGVTQTPRYLIKTRGQQVTLSCSPISGHRSVSWYQQTPGQGLQFLFEYFSETQRNKGNFPGRFSGRQFSNSRSEMNVSTLELGDSALYLCASSWASPWGMNTEAFFGQGTRLTVV.

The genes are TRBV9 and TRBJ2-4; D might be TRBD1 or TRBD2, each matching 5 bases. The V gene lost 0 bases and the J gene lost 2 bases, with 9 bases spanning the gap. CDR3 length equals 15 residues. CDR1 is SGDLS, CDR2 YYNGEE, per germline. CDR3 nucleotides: TGTGCCAGCAGCGTAGGAAGGGGACCCAAAAACATTCAGTACTTC. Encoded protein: CASSVGRGPKNIQYF.